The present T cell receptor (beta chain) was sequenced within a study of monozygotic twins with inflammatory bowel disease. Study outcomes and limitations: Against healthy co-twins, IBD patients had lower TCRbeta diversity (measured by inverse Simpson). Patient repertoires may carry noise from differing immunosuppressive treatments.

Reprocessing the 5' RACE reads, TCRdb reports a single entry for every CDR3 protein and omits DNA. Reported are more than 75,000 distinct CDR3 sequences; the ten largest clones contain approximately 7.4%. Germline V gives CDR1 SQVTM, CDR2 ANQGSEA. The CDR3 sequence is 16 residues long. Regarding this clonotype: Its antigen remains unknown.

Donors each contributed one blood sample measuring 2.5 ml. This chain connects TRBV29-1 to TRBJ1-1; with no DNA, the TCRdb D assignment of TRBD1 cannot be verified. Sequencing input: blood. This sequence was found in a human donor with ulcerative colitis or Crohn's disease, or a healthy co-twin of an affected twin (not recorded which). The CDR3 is CSVLGGPRAMNTEAFF.